The entry below gives a single T cell receptor (beta chain) sequence along with its context. The antigen is not known. The data were produced by immunoSEQ multiplex PCR, yet TCRdb's version contains in-frame clones alone and is incomplete. Found here are approximately 120,000 clones, about 90% of them singletons; the top ten hold roughly 6.9%. The sample comes from a study of T cell responses to AZD1222 COVID-19 vaccine. About the research overall: Analysis merged second doses at about 4 or about 12 weeks. Whole-study results and caveats: There were repertoire samples only from the period after the peak T cell response. In the spike-specific TCR repertoire, nearly half reportedly target unmutated variant regions. Donors were largely white British and mainly female; clonal diversity was possibly underestimated.

This CDR3 comprises 14 residues. CDR1 is SGDLS, CDR2 YYNGEE, per germline. V lost 4 bases and J lost 2, with 12 bases in between. This chain connects TRBV9 to TRBJ2-5; either TRBD1 or TRBD2 may fit D (5 bases each). The input for sequencing was peripheral blood, taken on day 0 of AZD1222 vaccination. The TCR originated in an adult in good health. CDR3 region: CASSTTGAQETQYF. In DNA form, the CDR3 reads TGTGCCAGCAGCACCACCGGGGCACAAGAGACCCAGTACTTC.